The 28 T cell receptor beta chains below come from one sample, sequenced in a study of blood T cell repertoires in COVID-19. TCRdb keeps only in-frame clones here, not all; method: immunoSEQ multiplex PCR. The data show 97,000 or so clones, nearly 90% seen once. Sequenced input: peripheral blood. These receptor sequences come from a man in his fifties or sixties with active COVID-19.

The chain combines TRBV4-1 with TRBJ1-1; 7 bases agree with TRBD1. Germline CDR1 is MGHRA and CDR2 is YSYEKL. The CDR3 sequence is 14 residues long. V gave up 6 bases and J gave up 3 bases; unmatched junction bases: 7. Here the CDR3 reads CASRNPGQYTEAFF. As DNA, the CDR3 is TGCGCCAGCAGAAATCCGGGACAGTACACTGAAGCTTTCTTT.

The chain is built from TRBV5-6 and TRBJ1-1, with 9 bases identical to TRBD1. Germline V gives CDR1 SGHDT, CDR2 YYEEEE. V lost 0 bases, J lost 1 base, and 7 bases stayed unmatched. The CDR3 loop spans 17 amino acids. CDR3 DNA sequence: TGTGCCAGCAGCTTGGGGACAGGGGTCACCAGGAACACTGAAGCTTTCTTT. It encodes CASSLGTGVTRNTEAFF.

This chain joins TRBV6-5 and TRBJ2-1, with 7 bases fitting TRBD1. Germline V gene sequence: CDR1 MNHEY, CDR2 SVGAGI. Losses at the gene ends were 8 bases for V and 6 bases for J; bases not matched to a gene: 4. The CDR3 runs to 12 residues. CDR3 amino acids: CASSPGGNEQFF. CDR3 in DNA: TGTGCCAGCTCCCCAGGGGGCAATGAGCAGTTCTTC.

Only one count was recorded for this clone. The V and J genes are TRBV6-5 and TRBJ1-2, with D unresolved. The V end was cut by 8 bases, the J end by 6 bases, with 16 bases between. Germline-derived CDR1 and CDR2 are MNHEY and SVGAGI. This CDR3 contains 13 residues. The CDR3 here is CASAWLQTDGYTF. The CDR3 bases are TGTGCCAGCGCCTGGTTACAGACGGATGGCTACACCTTC.

V is TRBV7-9 and J is TRBJ1-6; TRBD1 agrees at 7 bases. This CDR3 is built from 16 residues. J lost 8 bases, V lost 0 bases, and 7 bases had no gene match. CDR1 and CDR2 (germline): SEHNR, FQNEAQ (reference sequence). This chain's CDR3 is CASSLALGGFDSPLHF. The CDR3 DNA sequence: TGTGCCAGCAGCTTAGCCCTAGGGGGCTTCGATTCACCCCTCCACTTT.

In DNA form, the CDR3 reads TGTGCCATCACTGGGACAGGGGGTCCAGCCGGGGAGCTGTTTTTT. It yields the protein CAITGTGGPAGELFF. The chain carries TRBV10-3 and TRBJ2-2; TRBD1 matches at 11 bases. Germline CDR1 and CDR2: ENHRY and SYGVKD. The J segment lost 6 bases and the V segment lost 7 bases, leaving 7 bases of the junction unmatched. This CDR3 comprises 15 residues.

The count of this clone is one. The V and J genes are TRBV7-9 and TRBJ2-3, with D tentatively TRBD2 (6 bases). This CDR3 has 14 residues. Per the germline V gene, CDR1 is SEHNR and CDR2 is FQNEAQ (reference sequence). V was cut by 1 base and J by 3 bases, with 8 bases left in between. CDR3 sequence (DNA): TGTGCCAGCAGCTTAGTGGGAGGTACAGATACGCAGTATTTT. Translated: CASSLVGGTDTQYF.

V usage is TRBV9 and J usage is TRBJ1-4, with D uncertain. The CDR3 has 13 amino acids. Germline V gene lookup returns CDR1 SGDLS and CDR2 YYNGEE. Trimming cost V 3 bases and J 7 bases, with 10 bases left between them. The CDR3 bases are TGTGCCAGCAGCGAAAGCGCCAGTGAAAAACTGTTTTTT. This encodes CASSESASEKLFF.

The chain joins TRBV20-1 to TRBJ2-1; 12 nucleotides agree with TRBD2. Trimming at V came to 3 bases and at J to 4 bases, leaving 7 bases not matched to a gene. The germline gives CDR1 DFQATT, CDR2 SNEGSKA (reference sequence). The CDR3 consists of 16 residues. CDR3 sequence reads: CSASASTSGGYNEQFF. Written as DNA, the CDR3 is TGCAGTGCTAGTGCCTCAACTAGCGGGGGGTACAATGAGCAGTTCTTC.

The chain recombines TRBV5-1 with TRBJ2-7; 7 positions agree with TRBD2. With V trimmed by 0 bases and J by 3 bases, 18 bases remained unmatched. In germline, CDR1 is SGHRS, CDR2 YFSETQ. The CDR3 has 19 amino acids. The CDR3 spells CASSLAWGGWRGTDYEQYF. The CDR3 region has the DNA TGCGCCAGCAGCTTGGCCTGGGGGGGTTGGCGGGGCACAGACTACGAGCAGTACTTC.

V gene TRBV2 combines with J gene TRBJ1-6, with a weak D call TRBD1 (5 bases). This CDR3 is built from 15 residues. The germline V gene has CDR1 SNHLY and CDR2 FYNNEI. V was pared by 2 bases and J by 7 bases, with 12 bases between. CDR3 residues: CASSERDSLNSPLHF. The CDR3 bases are TGTGCCAGCAGTGAAAGAGACAGCCTCAATTCACCCCTCCACTTT.

The chain links TRBV5-1 to TRBJ2-1; tentative D call: TRBD2 (6 bases). The V end was cut by 2 bases, the J end by 7 bases, with 16 bases between. Germline loops: CDR1 SGHRS, CDR2 YFSETQ. The CDR3 runs 15 residues. This CDR3 reads CASSLAGAERNEQFF. DNA for the CDR3: TGCGCCAGCAGCTTAGCGGGCGCGGAAAGGAATGAGCAGTTCTTC. The full variable domain, its missing parts supplied by reference TRBV5-1 and TRBJ2-1, is KAGVTQTPRYLIKTRGQQVTLSCSPISGHRSVSWYQQTPGQGLQFLFEYFSETQRNKGNFPGRFSGRQFSNSRSEMNVSTLELGDSALYLCASSLAGAERNEQFFGPGTRLTVL.

This chain uses TRBV3-1 (or the pseudogene TRBV3-2) with TRBJ1-1; no firm D call. The germline V gene encodes CDR1 LGHDT and CDR2 YNNKEL (reference sequence). Trimming removed 5 bases at V and 2 bases at J, with 9 bases between. The CDR3 contains 13 residues. The CDR3 DNA follows: TGTGCCAGCAGCTACCAGGTTAACACTGAAGCTTTCTTT. It encodes CASSYQVNTEAFF.

V usage is TRBV7-2 and J usage is TRBJ2-2; 7 nucleotides agree with TRBD2. The CDR3 extends over 15 amino acids. Germline V gene lookup returns CDR1 SGHTA and CDR2 FQGNSA. The trim removed 0 bases at V and 4 bases at J, leaving 2 bases unmatched. CDR3: CASSLASGGTGELFF. In DNA form, the CDR3 reads TGTGCCAGCAGCTTAGCCTCGGGGGGCACCGGGGAGCTGTTTTTT.

The chain couples TRBV18 to TRBJ2-1; the match to TRBD1 covers 7 bases. The CDR3 covers 13 residues. J was trimmed by 5 bases and V by 4 bases; bases with no gene match: 2. Germline V gene data show CDR1 as KGHSH and CDR2 as LQKENI. CDR3: CASSRGQDNEQFF. CDR3 in DNA: TGTGCCAGCTCACGAGGACAGGACAATGAGCAGTTCTTC.

The chain employs TRBV7-2 and TRBJ2-7, with 11 bases identical to TRBD1. Trimming took 3 bases from V and 4 from J; bases not matched to a gene: 5. CDR3 length: 15 amino acids. The germline CDR1 and CDR2 sequences are SGHTA and FQGNSA. The CDR3 reads CASSLGTGGYYEQYF. DNA of the CDR3: TGTGCCAGCAGCTTGGGGACAGGGGGTTATTACGAGCAGTACTTC.

The chain combines TRBV19 with TRBJ1-5; 8 bases fit TRBD1. CDR1 LNHDA and CDR2 SQIVND come from the germline V gene (reference sequence). CDR3 length equals 16 residues. J gave up 0 bases and V 5 bases, and 6 bases lay outside the gene matches. The CDR3 DNA is TGTGCCAGTAGTCCGGGACAGGTTTTTAGCAATCAGCCCCAGCATTTT. Protein product: CASSPGQVFSNQPQHF.

The V gene is TRBV19, the J gene TRBJ1-1; D is unclear. Trimming pared 5 bases from V and 4 bases from J, leaving 14 bases between. Germline-derived CDR1 and CDR2 are LNHDA and SQIVND (reference sequence). The CDR3 has 14 residues. The CDR3 region is CASSGLRGSTEAFF. DNA for the CDR3: TGTGCCAGTAGTGGCCTTCGGGGAAGCACTGAAGCTTTCTTT.

V and J are TRBV7-9 and TRBJ1-2; 8 nucleotides match TRBD1. The CDR3 runs to 17 residues. J gave up 5 bases and V 1 base, and 12 bases lay outside the gene matches. Germline CDR1 and CDR2: SEHNR and FQNEAQ (reference sequence). CDR3 bases: TGTGCCAGCAGCTTAGATTGGCAGGGGGCTGGTCTTTATGGCTACACCTTC. Translated: CASSLDWQGAGLYGYTF.

The rearrangement links TRBV7-9 to TRBJ1-2, with D uncertain. CDR1 and CDR2 (germline): SEHNR, FQNEAQ (reference sequence). The V gene lost 1 base and the J gene lost 6 bases, with 12 bases spanning the gap. The CDR3 sequence is 14 residues long. The CDR3 loop is CASSLVSTADGYTF. The CDR3 DNA is TGTGCCAGCAGCTTAGTCTCTACAGCGGATGGCTACACCTTC.

This clone was recorded only once. The chain combines TRBV6-2 or TRBV6-3 with TRBJ1-6; D perhaps matches TRBD1 (6 bases). Germline lookup yields CDR1 MNHEY and CDR2 SVGEGT. CDR3 length equals 13 residues. Deletions cut 0 bases from V and 14 bases from J, with 11 bases between. Here the CDR3 DNA reads TGTGCCAGCAGTTACTCGGGACAAAGGGCCCTCCACTTT. Its translation is CASSYSGQRALHF.

A few counts support this clone. This chain connects TRBV2 to TRBJ1-5, with a weak D call TRBD1 (6 bases). Germline CDR1 SNHLY, CDR2 FYNNEI. V was trimmed by 1 base and J by 5 bases, leaving 12 bases between them. The CDR3 totals 15 residues. CDR3 DNA: TGTGCCAGCAGTGAAGGGACAGAGTTTTATCAGCCCCAGCATTTT. Translation: CASSEGTEFYQPQHF.

V gene TRBV5-1 combines with J gene TRBJ2-2, with 7 bases matching TRBD1. Germline V gives CDR1 SGHRS, CDR2 YFSETQ. V shed 4 bases and J 7 bases; nucleotides not matched to a gene: 10. The CDR3 extends over 15 amino acids. CDR3 DNA: TGCGCCAGCAGCGACAGGGTCTCTTCGGTCGGGGAGCTGTTTTTT. Its translation is CASSDRVSSVGELFF.

The chain couples TRBV6-5 to TRBJ2-7; TRBD1 might be the D (5 bases). The CDR3 consists of 14 residues. CDR1 is MNHEY and CDR2 is SVGAGI in the germline V gene. V was shortened by 6 bases and J by 3 bases, with 15 bases between the two germline ends. The CDR3 loop is CASRGWGTNYEQYF. CDR3 in DNA: TGTGCCAGCAGGGGTTGGGGCACCAACTACGAGCAGTACTTC.

The CDR3 reads CASAGTGRYEQYF. The CDR3, as DNA: TGTGCCAGCGCCGGGACAGGGCGCTACGAGCAGTACTTC. The chain combines TRBV2 with TRBJ2-7, with 9 nucleotides matching TRBD1. Losses at the gene ends were 8 bases for V and 3 bases for J; bases not matched to a gene: 5. Germline CDR1 and CDR2: SNHLY and FYNNEI. The CDR3 runs 13 residues.

The chain recombines TRBV7-3 with TRBJ2-3; TRBD2 aligns across 8 bases. V lost 5 bases to trimming and J lost 5 bases; unmatched junction nucleotides: 6. This CDR3 is built from 14 residues. CDR1 is SGHTA, CDR2 FQGTGA, per germline. The CDR3 nucleotides are TGTGCCAGCAGCGACGGGGGGGCAGTAGATACGCAGTATTTT. Amino acid sequence: CASSDGGAVDTQYF.

This chain joins TRBV7-9 and TRBJ2-1; 9 bases are a match to TRBD2. Trimming took 1 base from V and 5 from J; bases not matched to a gene: 6. Per germline, CDR1 SEHNR and CDR2 FQNEAQ (reference sequence). The CDR3 sequence is 16 residues long. As DNA, the CDR3 is TGTGCCAGCAGCTTAGGGCCGAGCGGGGGGAACAATGAGCAGTTCTTC. Amino acid sequence: CASSLGPSGGNNEQFF.

CDR3 amino acids: CASSLANRWSTNYGYTF. CDR3 in DNA: TGTGCCAGCAGCTTGGCTAATCGTTGGTCCACCAACTATGGCTACACCTTC. The J gene is TRBJ1-2, the V gene TRBV5-4; no clear D gene. Germline values: CDR1 SGHNT, CDR2 YYREEE (reference sequence). Trimming removed 0 bases at V and 2 bases at J, with 17 bases between. The CDR3 runs 17 residues.